The rows below give T cell receptor beta chains drawn from one sample of a study of T cell responses to AZD1222 COVID-19 vaccine. Sequencing used immunoSEQ multiplex PCR; TCRdb keeps in-frame clones, though not all of them. This table has roughly 150,000 clones, around 88% appearing once. This specimen was peripheral blood, taken on day 0 of MenACWY control vaccination. These receptors came from an adult in good health. CDR3s include the opening cysteine and the closing phenylalanine or tryptophan. D genes are given only for firm matches. A clone size is listed for some rows: how often the clone was seen (once, few, many), or a class if it is expanded.

TRBJ1-4	TRBV15	TRBD1	.	CATGTGSNEKLFF	TGTGCCACCGGGACAGGGTCTAATGAAAAACTGTTTTTT
TRBJ2-3	TRBV24-1	.	.	CAIRTGTDTQYF	TGTGCCATTAGGACGGGCACAGATACGCAGTATTTT
TRBJ2-7	TRBV20-1	.	few	CSPTPYEQYF	TGCAGTCCAACCCCCTACGAGCAGTACTTC
TRBJ1-1	TRBV7-8	.	.	CASSSKLWVNTEAFF	TGTGCCAGCAGCTCCAAACTATGGGTGAACACTGAAGCTTTCTTT
TRBJ1-5	TRBV11-2	TRBD1	.	CASSLSDRGYQPQHF	TGTGCCAGCAGCTTATCAGACAGGGGCTATCAGCCCCAGCATTTT
TRBJ1-6	TRBV4-1	.	.	CASSQVDRANSPLHF	TGCGCCAGCAGCCAAGTAGACAGAGCTAATTCACCCCTCCACTTT
TRBJ2-1	TRBV3-1/TRBV3-2	TRBD2	.	CASSPRLGRGMDEQFF	TGTGCCAGCAGCCCACGCCTGGGGCGGGGGATGGATGAGCAGTTCTTC
TRBJ1-1	TRBV2	.	.	CASNRRDTEAFF	TGTGCCAGCAATAGGCGGGACACTGAAGCTTTCTTT
TRBJ2-5	TRBV4-2	TRBD2	.	CASSHSSGGPQETQYF	TGTGCCAGCAGCCACTCTAGCGGGGGGCCACAAGAGACCCAGTACTTC
TRBJ1-1	TRBV18	.	few	CASSPGLVSWGTEAFF	TGTGCCAGCTCACCAGGTCTCGTTTCGTGGGGGACTGAAGCTTTCTTT
TRBJ2-7	TRBV19	TRBD1	.	CASSIGNRGVSEQYF	TGTGCCAGTAGTATCGGGAACAGGGGTGTTAGCGAGCAGTACTTC
TRBJ1-3	TRBV15	.	.	CATSREGNTIYF	TGTGCCACCAGCAGAGAAGGAAACACCATATATTTT
TRBJ2-1	TRBV3-1/TRBV3-2	TRBD2	.	CASSQALAGANNEQFF	TGTGCCAGCAGCCAGGCACTAGCGGGAGCGAACAATGAGCAGTTCTTC
TRBJ2-4	TRBV11-3	.	.	CASSLGENIQYF	TGTGCCAGCAGCTTAGGGGAGAACATTCAGTACTTC
TRBJ1-4	TRBV10-3	TRBD1	.	CAITDQTGGKGKLFF	TGTGCCATCACTGACCAGACAGGGGGCAAAGGAAAACTGTTTTTT
TRBJ1-3	TRBV7-9	.	once	CASTRIHSGNTIYF	TGTGCCAGCACCAGGATTCACTCTGGAAACACCATATATTTT
TRBJ2-7	TRBV7-2	.	.	CASSLDDAGLWQYF	TGTGCCAGCAGCTTAGACGATGCGGGATTATGGCAGTACTTC
TRBJ1-4	TRBV5-1	TRBD1	.	CASSSLTGGGEKLFF	TGCGCCAGCAGCTCCCTAACAGGGGGCGGTGAAAAACTGTTTTTT
TRBJ2-3	TRBV7-3	TRBD2	.	CASSRGLARDTQYF	TGTGCCAGCAGCAGGGGACTAGCTAGAGATACGCAGTATTTT
TRBJ1-2	TRBV5-8	.	.	CASFPVGTGGLEYGYTF	TGTGCCAGCTTCCCTGTAGGTACGGGGGGCTTAGAGTATGGCTACACCTTC
TRBJ1-4	TRBV4-1	.	.	CASSPARLGRGDEKLFF	TGCGCCAGCAGCCCAGCTCGACTCGGACGGGGGGATGAAAAACTGTTTTTT
TRBJ1-6	TRBV5-1	.	.	CASSLEQGNSPLHF	TGCGCCAGCAGCTTGGAACAGGGAAACTCACCCCTCCACTTT